This entry describes one TCR beta chain. The target of this receptor is not known. No much larger clonotype is one base removed from it; base qualities were not supplied. The data were obtained in a study of T-cell reconstitution after alpha-beta-depleted transplantation in children (TCRdb year 2016). As for the study more broadly: T-cell immune reconstitution after TCRalphabeta/CD19-depleted allogeneic hematopoietic cell transplantation in children was quantitatively tracked in the study by means of TCR repertoire profiling.

The library was made by PCR. Data came from an Illumina HiSeq 2500. TCR libraries were prepared with molecular barcoding, using unique molecular identifiers to normalize TCRbeta repertoire quantification. The public reads were reanalyzed by TCRdb: fastp trimming at Q25, MiXCR alignment, in-frame beta chains only. Entries that share a CDR3 protein sequence are merged under the most common genes and DNA. Across this sample there are approximately 520,000 distinct CDR3 sequences, with 30% to 35% seen only once. The ten largest clones represent 2% to 3% of the sample. The cysteine opens and the phenylalanine closes a CDR3 of 15 amino acids. The only DNA kept is the CDR3, 45 bases in frame from the first base. Germline trimming amounts to 1 base on V and 4 bases on J, with 6 as the count of junction bases outside the gene matches.

The receptor's source is a human donor who donated a stem cell graft to a child with aplastic anemia. The sequencing here drew on PBMCs from the stem cell graft donor, taken from the stem cell graft. The rearrangement combines TRBV12-3 or TRBV12-4 with TRBJ2-5, with TRBD1 matching 7 junction bases. The nucleotide sequence is TGTGCCAGCAGTTTAGGGACAGGCGCAGGAGAGACCCAGTACTTC. The resulting protein is CASSLGTGAGETQYF.